This TCR beta chain was profiled in a study of cytomegalovirus exposure and HLA in healthy donors. PCR amplification relied on 60 Vbeta primers (plus 13 Jbeta primers). Assay: immunoSEQ multiplex PCR; the TCRdb copy retains only in-frame clones and omits some. The data show roughly 110,000 clones, with roughly 82% seen just once and about 6.1% held by the top ten. Regarding the study as a whole: In vitro experiments confirmed that a few CMV-associated chains were specific for CMV antigens. Within a later analysis, the majority of CMV-associated TCR beta chains appeared HLA-restricted. Analyzed later, association rates of TCRs varied across HLA loci, with DRB1 most and HLA-C fewest. Later analysis identified several of the most significant clusters that appeared linked to common viral pathogens.

To note about this clone: Its antigen is unknown.

This sequence originates from a woman aged 45 to 65 in good health and CMV-seropositive. Sequencing used PBMCs.

The CDR3, as DNA: TGTGCCAGCAGCGTTAGACAGTCGAACACTGAAGCTTTCTTT. It specifies CASSVRQSNTEAFF. This chain uses TRBV9 with TRBJ1-1; the D gene is possibly TRBD1 (5 bases). This CDR3 comprises 14 residues. CDR1 is SGDLS and CDR2 is YYNGEE in the germline V gene. Trimming stripped 2 bases from V and 1 base from J, with 9 bases between.